This T cell receptor beta chain was captured in a study of T cell changes during pregnancy in multiple sclerosis (dated by TCRdb to the late 2010s). Concerning the study at large: The study examined how the T cell repertoire changed over the course of pregnancy in women with multiple sclerosis.

To note about this clone: What this receptor recognizes is not known. The sample holds no much larger clone one base away, and base qualities are not on file.

V is cut back by 8 bases and J by 5 bases, with 7 bases in the junction unmatched. The CDR3, cysteine through phenylalanine, is 15 amino acids long. CDR3 DNA is the only sequence kept; it has 45 bases, read in frame from the first base. CDR1 and CDR2 were assigned from the germline V gene (reference sequence) as WNHNN and SYGVQD. Receptors were amplified or captured by the immunoSEQ multiplex PCR assay. TCRdb provides this immuneACCESS table in a form limited to in-frame rearrangements. Some clones are lacking; in checked studies, under half of them reflect an unresolved V gene, and why the rest are absent is not known. This sample has 65,000 to 85,000 clones in its table, and more than 90% of those were observed once. The ten largest clones represent roughly 0.21% of the sample.

The sample here was CD4+ T cells from peripheral blood mononuclear cells, taken before pregnancy. The sequence was collected from a female donor with multiple sclerosis, enrolled in a pregnancy study. The receptor chain draws on TRBV10-1 and TRBJ2-2, and 11 junction bases match TRBD2. The CDR3: CASAVAGGLTGELFF. Read as DNA, the sequence is TGCGCCAGCGCAGTAGCGGGGGGGTTGACCGGGGAGCTGTTTTTT.